A single sample is the source of the 30 T cell receptor beta chains below, sequenced in a study of blood T cells in healthy people across ages. A J-beta primer mix and a sample-barcoded 5' primer were used in a second PCR of roughly 6 to 11 cycles. Via MiXCR, TCRdb re-called the 5' RACE reads, giving one row per CDR3 protein. The sample carries 660,000 or so distinct CDR3 sequences, about 54% recorded once. Material: blood. The receptors here all came from a man in his sixties in good health.

This clonotype appeared a single time. Mismatch with germline at one junction end may stem from a read error. The chain couples TRBV10-1 to TRBJ2-6; D is undetermined. Per the germline V gene, CDR1 is WNHNN and CDR2 is SYGVQD (reference sequence). CDR3 size: 14 residues. The chain's CDR3 is CAGSAYSGANVLTF. The CDR3 bases are TGCGCCGGCAGTGCTTACTCTGGGGCCAACGTCCTGACTTTC.

The V call is TRBV20-1, the J call TRBJ2-5; 10 bases are shared with TRBD1. The germline V gene encodes CDR1 DFQATT and CDR2 SNEGSKA (reference sequence). CDR3 length: 15 residues. With 3 bases clipped from V and 2 bases from J, the junction kept 6 bases outside the gene matches. The CDR3 region is CSARGTGEPQETQYF. In nucleotides, the CDR3 is TGCAGTGCTAGGGGGACAGGGGAACCGCAAGAGACCCAGTACTTC.

The chain couples TRBV10-3 to TRBJ2-3, with D perhaps being TRBD1 or TRBD2 (5 bases each). The germline gives CDR1 ENHRY, CDR2 SYGVKD. Between the trimmed V and J ends, which lost 2 bases and 2 bases, there was a span of 14 bases. CDR3 length: 16 amino acids. The CDR3 loop reads CAISEGSGPYTDTQYF. CDR3 DNA sequence: TGTGCCATCAGTGAGGGGTCGGGACCCTACACAGATACGCAGTATTTT.

The V and J genes are TRBV12-3 or TRBV12-4 and TRBJ2-5; D assignment may be TRBD1 or TRBD2 (5 bases each). The end of the DNA fits TRBJ2-7 better, so the J call may be wrong. The CDR3 is 10 amino acids. CDR3 amino acids: CASGGYEQYF. The CDR3 bases are TGTGCCAGCGGGGGCTACGAGCAGTACTTC.

V and J are TRBV19 and TRBJ2-2; D not certain. The germline gives CDR1 LNHDA, CDR2 SQIVND (reference sequence). The CDR3 contains 10 residues. V dropped 8 bases and J dropped 8 bases, with 6 bases sitting between them. The CDR3 DNA is TGTGCCAGTGGATATGGGGAGCTGTTTTTT. It encodes CASGYGELFF.

This clonotype came up a few times. V usage is TRBV29-1 and J usage is TRBJ2-3, with D uncertain. V lost 0 bases and J 6 bases, leaving 10 bases between the germline ends. This CDR3 region has 13 residues. Germline lookup yields CDR1 SQVTM and CDR2 ANQGSEA. The CDR3 loop reads CSVEDTLRDTQYF. The CDR3 region has the DNA TGCAGCGTTGAAGATACCCTTCGGGATACGCAGTATTTT.

The rearrangement joins TRBV9 to TRBJ1-2; 7 bases are shared with TRBD1. With 4 bases clipped from V and 4 bases from J, the junction kept 16 bases outside the gene matches. CDR3 length: 17 amino acids. Germline V gene data show CDR1 as SGDLS and CDR2 as YYNGEE. The CDR3 protein is CASSPRPERGLSYGYTF. The CDR3, as DNA: TGTGCCAGCAGCCCCCGTCCGGAGAGGGGGCTCAGCTATGGCTACACCTTC.

This clonotype appeared many times. The chain is built from TRBV27 and TRBJ2-3; 7 nucleotides align to TRBD1. CDR3 length: 14 residues. From germline, CDR1 is MNHEY and CDR2 SMNVEV (reference sequence). After removal of 4 bases from V and 6 bases from J, the junction contained 7 bases not matched to a gene. CDR3 loop: CASSSLTGTDTQYF. The DNA for the CDR3 is TGTGCCAGCAGTTCCCTGACAGGGACGGATACGCAGTATTTT.

This clonotype showed up just a few times. The chain carries TRBV29-1 and TRBJ2-5; D may be TRBD1 or TRBD2 (5 bases each). V shed 4 bases and J shed 11 bases, with 11 bases lying between them. CDR1 is SQVTM, CDR2 ANQGSEA, per germline. The CDR3 has 10 amino acids. DNA for the CDR3: TGCAGCGTTGTCGGGACGGAGCAGTACTTC. This gives the protein CSVVGTEQYF. The full variable domain, its missing parts supplied by reference TRBV29-1 and TRBJ2-5, is SAVISQKPSRDICQRGTSLTIQCQVDSQVTMMFWYRQQPGQSLTLIATANQGSEATYESGFVIDKFPISRPNLTFSTLTVSNMSPEDSSIYLCSVVGTEQYFGPGTRLLVL.

The J gene is TRBJ2-3, the V gene TRBV4-2; weak D call: TRBD1 (6 bases). This CDR3 comprises 14 residues. Germline-derived CDR1 and CDR2 are LGHNA and YNFKEQ. Trimming left V 4 bases short and J 5 bases short, with 13 bases between. The CDR3 protein is CASSRDIRGDTQYF. The CDR3 region has the DNA TGTGCCAGCAGCCGGGACATCAGAGGAGATACGCAGTATTTT.

The chain recombines TRBV20-1 with TRBJ2-7; D is uncertain. Germline V gene data show CDR1 as DFQATT and CDR2 as SNEGSKA (reference sequence). This CDR3 region has 12 residues. V was shortened by 4 bases and J by 6 bases, with 13 bases between the two germline ends. The CDR3 protein is CSAKKPAGEQYF. The CDR3, as DNA: TGCAGTGCTAAAAAGCCCGCAGGCGAGCAGTACTTC.

This sequence joins TRBV5-1 and TRBJ2-2, with 8 bases matching TRBD2. Unmatched junction bases numbered 7, after V lost 3 bases and J lost 6 bases. The CDR3 covers 15 residues. Germline CDR1 reads SGHRS; CDR2 reads YFSETQ. The CDR3 here is CASSSGTSVAGELFF. The CDR3 DNA reads as TGCGCCAGCAGCTCCGGGACTAGTGTGGCCGGGGAGCTGTTTTTT.

The chain joins TRBV24-1 to TRBJ1-2, with a possible D match to TRBD1 (5 bases). Germline-derived CDR1 and CDR2 are KGHDR and SFDVKD. CDR3 length: 14 amino acids. Deletions cut 3 bases from V and 4 bases from J, with 11 bases between. The CDR3 spells CATSDDTGTYGYTF. CDR3 coding DNA: TGTGCCACCAGTGATGACACCGGGACCTATGGCTACACCTTC.

The table lists this clonotype with many counts. The chain has TRBV20-1 and TRBJ1-2, with 11 bases fitting TRBD1. Germline CDR1 and CDR2: DFQATT and SNEGSKA (reference sequence). CDR3 size: 11 residues. CDR3 sequence: CSGTGGNGYTF. CDR3 nucleotide sequence: TGCAGCGGGACAGGGGGAAATGGCTACACCTTC.

The chain recombines TRBV6-1 with TRBJ2-5; 8 nucleotides align to TRBD1. CDR1 MNHNS and CDR2 SASEGT come from the germline V gene. Trimming took 1 base from V and 2 from J; bases not matched to a gene: 3. CDR3 length: 15 amino acids. The CDR3 sequence is CASSEGRGPQETQYF. CDR3 sequence (DNA): TGTGCCAGCAGTGAAGGCAGGGGGCCGCAAGAGACCCAGTACTTC.

The chain uses TRBV12-3 or TRBV12-4 and TRBJ2-5, with D unresolved. This CDR3 is built from 13 residues. The germline V and J ends were trimmed by 6 bases and 5 bases, with 13 bases remaining between them. DNA for the CDR3: TGTGCCAGCAGCTACACAACGCGGGAGACCCAGTACTTC. Translated, it gives CASSYTTRETQYF.

The sample holds a few counts of this clonotype. The chain joins TRBV6-2 or TRBV6-3 to TRBJ2-1; TRBD2 matches at 8 bases. The V and J ends lost 7 bases and 10 bases, in that order; junction bases with no gene match: 9. The CDR3 length is 13 residues. The germline V gene encodes CDR1 MNHEY and CDR2 SVGEGT. As DNA, the CDR3 is TGTGCCAGCACCGCCGAGCTAGCGGGCGAGCAGTTCTTC. Translated: CASTAELAGEQFF.

CDR3 sequence (DNA): TGTGCCAGCAGCTTAGCTGGTTCCCGTCAAGAGACCCAGTACTTC. This codes for CASSLAGSRQETQYF. The chain employs TRBV7-9 and TRBJ2-5; no reliable D call. Deletions cut 0 bases from V and 2 bases from J, with 10 bases between. The CDR3 sequence is 15 residues long. CDR1 is SEHNR, CDR2 FQNEAQ, per germline (reference sequence).

The chain recombines TRBV18 with TRBJ1-1; D is possibly TRBD1 (5 bases). The CDR3 length is 13 residues. Germline values: CDR1 KGHSH, CDR2 LQKENI. The V end was cut by 3 bases, the J end by 3 bases, with 8 bases between. The chain's CDR3 is CASSPRVDTEAFF. CDR3 DNA: TGTGCCAGCTCACCCAGGGTGGACACTGAAGCTTTCTTT.

This clonotype was picked up a small number of times. CDR3 DNA: TGTGCCAGCAGCTCCGGACTAGTTCCCTACGAGCAGTACTTC. Amino acids: CASSSGLVPYEQYF. The V and J genes are TRBV7-9 and TRBJ2-7; TRBD2 agrees at 7 bases. Germline trimming cut 4 bases from V and 2 bases from J; bases unmatched to any gene: 5. The CDR3 has 14 residues. Germline CDR1 reads SEHNR; CDR2 reads FQNEAQ (reference sequence). Full variable domain (remainder filled in from reference TRBV7-9 and TRBJ2-7): DTGVSQNPRHKITKRGQNVTFRCDPISEHNRLYWYRQTLGQGPEFLTYFQNEAQLEKSRLLSDRFSAERPKGSFSTLEIQRTEQGDSAMYLCASSSGLVPYEQYFGPGTRLTVT.

This sequence joins TRBV20-1 and TRBJ2-4, with D possibly called TRBD1 or TRBD2 (5 bases each). V shed 5 bases and J shed 6 bases, with 11 bases lying between them. This CDR3 is built from 12 residues. CDR1 and CDR2 from the germline V gene are DFQATT and SNEGSKA (reference sequence). The CDR3 loop reads CSAPGTGNIQYF. The CDR3 DNA is TGCAGTGCTCCCGGGACGGGAAACATTCAGTACTTC.

The V gene is TRBV5-5, the J gene TRBJ2-5, with D maybe TRBD2 (5 bases). Germline CDR1 reads SGHKS; CDR2 reads YYEKEE (reference sequence). The CDR3 is made up of 13 amino acids. Deletions cut 4 bases from V and 11 bases from J, with 18 bases between. CDR3 residues: CASSADYYNEQYF. The CDR3 region has the DNA TGTGCCAGCAGCGCAGACTACTACAATGAGCAGTACTTC.

The gene calls are TRBV7-9 and TRBJ1-2; D gene uncertain. The ends were cut back, 4 bases at V and 7 bases at J, with 19 bases in the middle. The germline V gene has CDR1 SEHNR and CDR2 FQNEAQ (reference sequence). The CDR3 covers 15 residues. For the CDR3, the DNA is TGTGCCAGCAGCTCTAGTCCCCACGTTATAGGTGGCTACACCTTC. It is translated as CASSSSPHVIGGYTF.

CDR3 residues: CASSQDLAVNTEAFF. CDR3 sequence (DNA): TGTGCCAGCAGCCAAGATTTGGCCGTGAACACTGAAGCTTTCTTT. The gene calls are TRBV14 and TRBJ1-1; D is uncertain. The germline V and J ends were trimmed by 0 bases and 0 bases, with 8 bases remaining between them. This CDR3 is 15 amino acids long. Germline V gene data show CDR1 as SGHDN and CDR2 as FVKESK.

This sequence joins TRBV27 and TRBJ2-3; D is ambiguous. V was trimmed by 7 bases and J by 4 bases, leaving 9 bases between them. Germline V gene sequence: CDR1 MNHEY, CDR2 SMNVEV (reference sequence). The CDR3 consists of 12 residues. CDR3 protein: CASTVWADTQYF. DNA for the CDR3: TGTGCCAGCACCGTTTGGGCAGATACGCAGTATTTT.

This clonotype came up once. The chain recombines TRBV6-5 with TRBJ2-2; the D gene is possibly TRBD1 (5 bases). V was shortened by 11 bases and J by 4 bases, with 20 bases between the two germline ends. CDR3 length: 15 amino acids. The germline V gene has CDR1 MNHEY and CDR2 SVGAGI. The CDR3 reads CAARRIGAVTGELFF. The CDR3 DNA follows: TGTGCCGCGAGGCGGATAGGGGCAGTCACCGGGGAGCTGTTTTTT.

This clonotype showed up many times. The V gene is TRBV20-1, the J gene TRBJ2-5; no firm D call. The germline V and J ends were trimmed by 2 bases and 5 bases, with 15 bases remaining between them. Germline CDR1 is DFQATT and CDR2 is SNEGSKA (reference sequence). The CDR3 loop spans 14 amino acids. In DNA, the CDR3 is TGCAGTGCTAGATTCTCCGTTCTTGGGGAGACCCAGTACTTC. This sequence encodes CSARFSVLGETQYF.

The CDR3 spells CSAQGGTGNNEQFF. The CDR3 DNA reads TGCAGTGCTCAAGGAGGGACAGGTAACAATGAGCAGTTCTTC. The V call is TRBV20-1, the J call TRBJ2-1, with 8 bases identical to TRBD1. Losses at the gene ends were 5 bases for V and 5 bases for J; bases not matched to a gene: 8. The CDR3 is 14 residues long. Germline V lookup: CDR1 DFQATT, CDR2 SNEGSKA (reference sequence).

This clonotype was detected only a few times. A much larger clone lies a single base off, so this may be a read error. The J gene is TRBJ2-7, the V gene TRBV12-3 or TRBV12-4; TRBD1 might be the D (6 bases). The germline V and J ends were trimmed by 4 bases and 12 bases, with 16 bases remaining between them. CDR3 length equals 12 residues. This CDR3 reads CASSSGTPSMYF. The CDR3 bases are TGTGCCAGCAGTTCCGGGACACCGAGCATGTACTTC.

This clonotype came up a few times. The chain couples TRBV29-1 to TRBJ2-1; D possibly uses TRBD1 or TRBD2 (7 bases each). V lost 2 bases, J lost 8 bases, and 25 bases lay in between. CDR1 and CDR2 from the germline V gene are SQVTM and ANQGSEA. This CDR3 comprises 17 residues. The DNA of the CDR3 is TGCAGCGTTGAACCAAGCCGCAGGGGGACTGGGGGGGATGAGCAGTTCTTC. Its translation is CSVEPSRRGTGGDEQFF.